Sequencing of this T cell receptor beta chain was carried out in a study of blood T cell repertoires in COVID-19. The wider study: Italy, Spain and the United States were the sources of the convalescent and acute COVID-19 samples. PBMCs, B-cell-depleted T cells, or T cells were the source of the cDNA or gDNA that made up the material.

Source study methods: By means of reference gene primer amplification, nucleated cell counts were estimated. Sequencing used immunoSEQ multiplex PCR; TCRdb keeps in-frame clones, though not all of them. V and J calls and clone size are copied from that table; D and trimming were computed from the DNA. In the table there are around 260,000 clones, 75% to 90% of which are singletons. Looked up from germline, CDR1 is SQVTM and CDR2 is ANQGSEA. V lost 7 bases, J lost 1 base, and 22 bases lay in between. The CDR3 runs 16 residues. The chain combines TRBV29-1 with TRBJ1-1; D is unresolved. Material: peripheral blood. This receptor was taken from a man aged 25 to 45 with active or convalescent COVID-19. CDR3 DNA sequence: TGCAGCGCCGAGGGCAGGATCGGACCTACGAACACTGAAGCTTTCTTT. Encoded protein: CSAEGRIGPTNTEAFF. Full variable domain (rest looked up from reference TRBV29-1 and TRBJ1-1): SAVISQKPSRDICQRGTSLTIQCQVDSQVTMMFWYRQQPGQSLTLIATANQGSEATYESGFVIDKFPISRPNLTFSTLTVSNMSPEDSSIYLCSAEGRIGPTNTEAFFGQGTRLTVV.